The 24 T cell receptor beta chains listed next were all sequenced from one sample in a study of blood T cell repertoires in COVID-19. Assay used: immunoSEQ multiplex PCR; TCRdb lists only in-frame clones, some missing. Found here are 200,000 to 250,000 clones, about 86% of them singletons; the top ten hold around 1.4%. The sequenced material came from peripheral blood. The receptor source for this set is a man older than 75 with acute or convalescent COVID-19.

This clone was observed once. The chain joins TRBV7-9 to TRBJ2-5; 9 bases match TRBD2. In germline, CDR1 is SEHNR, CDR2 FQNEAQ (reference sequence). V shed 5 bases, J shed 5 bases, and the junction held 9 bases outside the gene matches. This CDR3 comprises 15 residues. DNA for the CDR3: TGTGCCAGCAGCATGACTAGCGGCAGGTGGGAGACCCAGTACTTC. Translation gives CASSMTSGRWETQYF.

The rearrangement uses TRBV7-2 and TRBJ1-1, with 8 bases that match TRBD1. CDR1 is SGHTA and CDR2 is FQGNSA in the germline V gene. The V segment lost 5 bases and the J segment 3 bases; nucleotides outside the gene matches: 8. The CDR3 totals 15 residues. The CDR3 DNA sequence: TGTGCCAGCAGCCGGCGCCAGGGGGCTTACACTGAAGCTTTCTTT. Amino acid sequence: CASSRRQGAYTEAFF.

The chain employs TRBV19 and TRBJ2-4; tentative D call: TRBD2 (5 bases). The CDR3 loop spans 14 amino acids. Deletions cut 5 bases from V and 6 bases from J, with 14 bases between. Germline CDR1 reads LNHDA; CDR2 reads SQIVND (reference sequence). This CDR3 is CASSLRERGNIQYF. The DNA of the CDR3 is TGTGCCAGTAGTCTCCGGGAACGCGGAAACATTCAGTACTTC. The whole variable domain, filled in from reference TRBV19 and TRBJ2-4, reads DGGITQSPKYLFRKEGQNVTLSCEQNLNHDAMYWYRQDPGQGLRLIYYSQIVNDFQKGDIAEGYSVSREKKESFPLTVTSAQKNPTAFYLCASSLRERGNIQYFGAGTRLSVL.

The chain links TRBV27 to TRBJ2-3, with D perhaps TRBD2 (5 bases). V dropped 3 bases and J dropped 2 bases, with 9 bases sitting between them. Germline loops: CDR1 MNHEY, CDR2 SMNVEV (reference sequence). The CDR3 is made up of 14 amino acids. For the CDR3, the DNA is TGTGCCAGCAGTTTGCAGCGGACCACAGATACGCAGTATTTT. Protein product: CASSLQRTTDTQYF.

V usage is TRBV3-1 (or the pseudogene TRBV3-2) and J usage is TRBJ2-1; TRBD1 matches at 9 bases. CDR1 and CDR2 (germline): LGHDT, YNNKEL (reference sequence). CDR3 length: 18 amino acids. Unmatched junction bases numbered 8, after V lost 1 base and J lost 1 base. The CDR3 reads CASSQVIRTGVSYNEQFF. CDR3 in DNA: TGTGCCAGCAGCCAAGTGATTAGGACAGGGGTGTCCTACAATGAGCAGTTCTTC.

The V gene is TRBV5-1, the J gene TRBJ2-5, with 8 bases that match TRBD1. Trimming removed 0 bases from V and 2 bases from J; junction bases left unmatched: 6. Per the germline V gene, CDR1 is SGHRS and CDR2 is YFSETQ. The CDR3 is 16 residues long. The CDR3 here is CASSLAFRGRQETQYF. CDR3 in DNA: TGCGCCAGCAGCTTGGCCTTCAGGGGGCGTCAAGAGACCCAGTACTTC.

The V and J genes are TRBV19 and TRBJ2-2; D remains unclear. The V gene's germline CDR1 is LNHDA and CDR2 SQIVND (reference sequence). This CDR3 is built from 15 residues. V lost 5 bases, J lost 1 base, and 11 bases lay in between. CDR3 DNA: TGTGCCAGTAGTCCCCGGAGAGTGAACACCGGGGAGCTGTTTTTT. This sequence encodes CASSPRRVNTGELFF.

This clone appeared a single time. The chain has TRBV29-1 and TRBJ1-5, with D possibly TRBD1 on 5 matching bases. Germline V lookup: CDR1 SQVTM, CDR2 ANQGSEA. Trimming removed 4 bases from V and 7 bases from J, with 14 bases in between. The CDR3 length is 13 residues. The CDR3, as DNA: TGCAGCGTTGCGGCAGGGATCGGGCAGCCCCAGCATTTT. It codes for CSVAAGIGQPQHF.

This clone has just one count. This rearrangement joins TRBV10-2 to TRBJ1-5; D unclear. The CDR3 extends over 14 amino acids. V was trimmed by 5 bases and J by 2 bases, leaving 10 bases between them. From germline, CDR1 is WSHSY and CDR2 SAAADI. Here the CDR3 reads CASSQWGGNQPQHF. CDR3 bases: TGCGCCAGCAGTCAGTGGGGAGGCAATCAGCCCCAGCATTTT.

The CDR3 DNA reads TGTGCCAGCAGTTCCGACAGGGGATCCTACGAGCAGTACTTC. Its protein product is CASSSDRGSYEQYF. The chain recombines TRBV25-1 with TRBJ2-7, with 8 bases fitting TRBD1. V shed 5 bases, J shed 1 base, and the junction held 4 bases outside the gene matches. The CDR3 runs to 14 residues. CDR1 is MGHDK, CDR2 SYGVNS, per germline.

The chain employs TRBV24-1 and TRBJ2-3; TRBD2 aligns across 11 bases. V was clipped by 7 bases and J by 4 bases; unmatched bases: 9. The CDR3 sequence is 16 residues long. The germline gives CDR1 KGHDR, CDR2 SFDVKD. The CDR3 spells CATSGTSGRGADTQYF. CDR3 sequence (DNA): TGTGCCACCAGCGGAACTAGCGGGAGAGGGGCAGATACGCAGTATTTT.

CDR3 nucleotide sequence: TGCGCCAGCAGCCCCACAGGGGGCGAGGATGGACAGCCCCAGCATTTT. Protein product: CASSPTGGEDGQPQHF. This rearrangement joins TRBV5-1 to TRBJ1-5; TRBD1 matches at 9 bases. The germline V gene encodes CDR1 SGHRS and CDR2 YFSETQ. After removal of 4 bases from V and 7 bases from J, the junction contained 12 bases not matched to a gene. The length of the CDR3 is 16 residues.

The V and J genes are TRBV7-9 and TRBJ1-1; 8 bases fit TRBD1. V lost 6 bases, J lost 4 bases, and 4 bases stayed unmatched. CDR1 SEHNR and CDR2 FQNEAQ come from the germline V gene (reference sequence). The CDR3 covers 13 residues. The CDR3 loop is CASSSDRGTEAFF. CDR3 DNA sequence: TGTGCCAGCAGTTCAGACAGGGGCACTGAAGCTTTCTTT.

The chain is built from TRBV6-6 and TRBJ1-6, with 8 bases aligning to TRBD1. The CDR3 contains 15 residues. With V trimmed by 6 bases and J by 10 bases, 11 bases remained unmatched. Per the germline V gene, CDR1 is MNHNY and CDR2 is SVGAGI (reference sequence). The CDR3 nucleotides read TGTGCCAGCAGAAAAGAGGACAGGGTGAACTCACCCCTCCACTTT. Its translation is CASRKEDRVNSPLHF.

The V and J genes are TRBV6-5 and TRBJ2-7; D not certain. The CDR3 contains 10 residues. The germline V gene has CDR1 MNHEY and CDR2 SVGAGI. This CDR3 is CAAVGYEQYF. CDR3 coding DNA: TGTGCGGCGGTGGGTTACGAGCAGTACTTC.

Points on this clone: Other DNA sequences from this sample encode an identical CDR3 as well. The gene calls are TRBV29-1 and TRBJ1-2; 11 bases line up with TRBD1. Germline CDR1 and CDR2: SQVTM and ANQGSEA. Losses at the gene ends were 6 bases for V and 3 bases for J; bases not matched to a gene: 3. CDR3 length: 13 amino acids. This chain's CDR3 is CSVGTGGDYGYTF. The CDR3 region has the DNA TGCAGCGTCGGGACAGGGGGAGACTATGGCTACACCTTC. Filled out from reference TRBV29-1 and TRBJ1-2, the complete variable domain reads SAVISQKPSRDICQRGTSLTIQCQVDSQVTMMFWYRQQPGQSLTLIATANQGSEATYESGFVIDKFPISRPNLTFSTLTVSNMSPEDSSIYLCSVGTGGDYGYTFGSGTRLTVV.

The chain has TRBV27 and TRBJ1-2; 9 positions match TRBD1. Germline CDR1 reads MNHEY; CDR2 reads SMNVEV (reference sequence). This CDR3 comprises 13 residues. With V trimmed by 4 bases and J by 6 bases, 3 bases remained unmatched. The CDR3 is CASSWTGVDGYTF. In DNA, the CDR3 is TGTGCCAGCAGTTGGACAGGGGTAGATGGCTACACCTTC.

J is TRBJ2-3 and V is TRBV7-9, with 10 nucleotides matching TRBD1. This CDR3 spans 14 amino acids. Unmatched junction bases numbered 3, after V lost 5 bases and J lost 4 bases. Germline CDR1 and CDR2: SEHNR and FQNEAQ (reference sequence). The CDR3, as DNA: TGTGCCAGCAGCCCCGGGACAGGGGCAGATACGCAGTATTTT. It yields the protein CASSPGTGADTQYF.

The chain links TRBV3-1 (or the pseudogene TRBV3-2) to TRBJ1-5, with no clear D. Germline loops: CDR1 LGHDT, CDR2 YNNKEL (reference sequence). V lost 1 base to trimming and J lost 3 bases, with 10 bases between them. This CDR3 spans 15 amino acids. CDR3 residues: CASSQGGPFNQPQHF. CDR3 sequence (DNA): TGTGCCAGCAGCCAAGGTGGCCCGTTCAATCAGCCCCAGCATTTT.

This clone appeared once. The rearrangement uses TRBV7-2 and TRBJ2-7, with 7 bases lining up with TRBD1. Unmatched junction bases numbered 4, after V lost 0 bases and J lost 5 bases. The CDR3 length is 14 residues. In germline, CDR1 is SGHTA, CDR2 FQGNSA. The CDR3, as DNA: TGTGCCAGCAGCTTAGCAGGGGGCGCCCACGAGCAGTACTTC. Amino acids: CASSLAGGAHEQYF.

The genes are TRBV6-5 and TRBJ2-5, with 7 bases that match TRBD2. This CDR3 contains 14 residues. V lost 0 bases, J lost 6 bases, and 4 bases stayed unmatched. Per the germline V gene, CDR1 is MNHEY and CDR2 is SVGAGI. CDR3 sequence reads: CASSYSEGGKTQYF. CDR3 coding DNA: TGTGCCAGCAGTTACTCGGAGGGAGGGAAGACCCAGTACTTC.

CDR3 in amino acids: CATSDSKVAGRVYQETQYF. The CDR3 DNA follows: TGTGCCACCAGTGATTCTAAGGTAGCGGGACGGGTGTACCAAGAGACCCAGTACTTC. V gene TRBV24-1 combines with J gene TRBJ2-5, with TRBD2 identical over 8 bases. J was trimmed by 0 bases and V by 2 bases; bases with no gene match: 13. The CDR3 covers 19 residues. Germline V CDR1 and CDR2: KGHDR, SFDVKD.

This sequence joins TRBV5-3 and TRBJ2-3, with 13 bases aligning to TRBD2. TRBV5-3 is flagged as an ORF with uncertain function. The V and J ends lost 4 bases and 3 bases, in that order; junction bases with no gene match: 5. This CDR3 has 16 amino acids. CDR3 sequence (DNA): TGTGCCAGAAGCCCACGGACTAGCGGGAGAACAGATACGCAGTATTTT. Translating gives CARSPRTSGRTDTQYF.

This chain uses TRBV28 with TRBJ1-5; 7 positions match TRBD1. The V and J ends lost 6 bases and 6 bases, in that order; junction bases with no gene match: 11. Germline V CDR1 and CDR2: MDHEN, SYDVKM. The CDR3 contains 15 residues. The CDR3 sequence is CASRRPTGVGQPQHF. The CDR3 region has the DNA TGTGCCAGCAGACGCCCTACAGGGGTTGGTCAGCCCCAGCATTTT.